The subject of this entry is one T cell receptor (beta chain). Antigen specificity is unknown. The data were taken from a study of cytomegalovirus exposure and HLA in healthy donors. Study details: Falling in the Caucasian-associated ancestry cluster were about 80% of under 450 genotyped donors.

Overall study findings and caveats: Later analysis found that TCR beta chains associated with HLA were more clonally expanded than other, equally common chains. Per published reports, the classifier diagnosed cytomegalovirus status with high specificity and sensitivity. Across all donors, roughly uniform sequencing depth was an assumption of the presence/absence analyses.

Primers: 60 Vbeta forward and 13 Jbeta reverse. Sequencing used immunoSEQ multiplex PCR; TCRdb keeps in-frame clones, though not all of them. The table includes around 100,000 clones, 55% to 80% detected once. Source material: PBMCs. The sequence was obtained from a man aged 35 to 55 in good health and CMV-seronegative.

CDR3 residues: CASSLVVRGRGETQYF. The CDR3 nucleotides are TGCGCCAGCAGCTTGGTGGTCAGGGGGCGCGGGGAGACCCAGTACTTC. The chain combines TRBV5-1 with TRBJ2-5, with 8 bases fitting TRBD1. Germline CDR1 reads SGHRS; CDR2 reads YFSETQ. The CDR3 covers 16 residues. The ends lost 0 bases at V and 5 bases at J; junction bases unmatched: 9.